The entry below gives a single TCR beta chain sequence along with its context. How the authors handled the data: Amplification with reference gene primers provided the estimates of nucleated cell counts. Assay: immunoSEQ multiplex PCR; the TCRdb copy retains only in-frame clones and omits some. The V and J calls and clone size are taken from that table; D and trimming were inferred from the DNA. Among about 76,000 clones listed, approximately 80% were seen once. This record belongs to a study of blood T cell repertoires in COVID-19. At the level of the study: COVID-19 samples collected from the United States, Italy and Spain covered acute and convalescent phases. In each case, the material was cDNA or gDNA derived from T cells, B-cell-depleted T cells, or PBMCs.

The germline CDR1 and CDR2 sequences are KGHSH and LQKENI. The ends were cut back, 5 bases at V and 0 bases at J, with 8 bases in the middle. This CDR3 has 14 amino acids. The clonotype originates from a human donor in a cohort sampled during active COVID-19. Sequencing was performed on peripheral blood. The V and J genes are TRBV18 and TRBJ1-3; D not certain. The CDR3 DNA reads as TGTGCCAGCTCAAGGGAGAGCTCTGGAAACACCATATATTTT. Its protein product is CASSRESSGNTIYF.